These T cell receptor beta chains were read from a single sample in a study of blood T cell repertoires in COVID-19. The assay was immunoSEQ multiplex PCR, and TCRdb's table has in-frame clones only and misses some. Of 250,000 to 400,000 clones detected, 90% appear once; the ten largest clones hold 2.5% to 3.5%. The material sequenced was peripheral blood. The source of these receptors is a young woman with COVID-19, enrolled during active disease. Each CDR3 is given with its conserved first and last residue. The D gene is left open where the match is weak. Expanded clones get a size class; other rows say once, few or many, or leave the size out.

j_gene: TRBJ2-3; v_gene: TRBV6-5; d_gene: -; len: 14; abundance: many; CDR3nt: TGTGCCAGCAGCAGGACAGCTAGCACAGATACGCAGTATTTT; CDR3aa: CASSRTASTDTQYF
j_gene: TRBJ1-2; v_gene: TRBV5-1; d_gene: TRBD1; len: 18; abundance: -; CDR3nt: TGCGCCAGCAGCGGGGATTTTAAAGGACAGGCCTCTAACTATGGCTACACCTTC; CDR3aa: CASSGDFKGQASNYGYTF
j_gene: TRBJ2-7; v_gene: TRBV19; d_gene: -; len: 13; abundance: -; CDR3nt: TGTGCCAGTAGTATAGATAGAGGTGGCGAGCAGTACTTC; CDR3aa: CASSIDRGGEQYF
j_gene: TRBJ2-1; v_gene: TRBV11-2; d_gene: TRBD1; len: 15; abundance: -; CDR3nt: TGTGCCAGCAGCTTAGGGACAGGGGTCTACAATGAGCAGTTCTTC; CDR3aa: CASSLGTGVYNEQFF
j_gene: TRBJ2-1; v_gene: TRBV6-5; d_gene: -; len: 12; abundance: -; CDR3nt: TGTGCCAGCAGCTCAAACAGCAATGAGCAGTTCTTC; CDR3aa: CASSSNSNEQFF
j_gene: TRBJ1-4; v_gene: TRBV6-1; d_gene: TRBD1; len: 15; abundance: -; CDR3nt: TGTGCCAGCAGTGAAGCGGACAGGGTAGGAGAAAAACTGTTTTTT; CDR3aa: CASSEADRVGEKLFF
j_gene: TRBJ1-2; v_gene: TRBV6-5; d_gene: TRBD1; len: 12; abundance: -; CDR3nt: TGTGCCAGCACCCCGGGACAGGGCGGCTACACCTTC; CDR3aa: CASTPGQGGYTF
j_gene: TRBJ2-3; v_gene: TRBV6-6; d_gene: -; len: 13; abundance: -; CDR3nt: TGTGCCAGCAGAGGGGGAAGGACAGATACGCAGTATTTT; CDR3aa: CASRGGRTDTQYF
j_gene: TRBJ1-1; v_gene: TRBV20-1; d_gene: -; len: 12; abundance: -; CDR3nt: TGCAGAGCCAGTATAGTGAACACTGAAGCTTTCTTT; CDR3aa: CRASIVNTEAFF
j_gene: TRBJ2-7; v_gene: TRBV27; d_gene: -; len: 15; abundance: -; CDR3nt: TGTGCCAGCAGTTTATACGGGAGTAGCTCCTACGAGCAGTACTTC; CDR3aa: CASSLYGSSSYEQYF
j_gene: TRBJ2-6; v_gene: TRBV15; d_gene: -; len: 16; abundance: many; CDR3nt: TGTGCCACCAGCAGAGATCAGGGGTCTGGGGCCAACGTCCTGACTTTC; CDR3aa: CATSRDQGSGANVLTF
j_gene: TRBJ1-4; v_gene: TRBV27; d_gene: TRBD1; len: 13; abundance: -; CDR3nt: TGTGCCAGCAGGTTCAGGGGGAATGAAAAACTGTTTTTT; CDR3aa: CASRFRGNEKLFF
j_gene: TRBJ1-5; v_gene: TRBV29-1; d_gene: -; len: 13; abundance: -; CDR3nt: TGCGCCGGGGGTGCGGGGAGCAATCAGCCCCAGCATTTT; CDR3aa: CAGGAGSNQPQHF
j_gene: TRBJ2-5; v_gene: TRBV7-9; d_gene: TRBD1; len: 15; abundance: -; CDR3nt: TGTGCCAGCAGCTTAGCTTACAGGGGGCAAGAGACCCAGTACTTC; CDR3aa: CASSLAYRGQETQYF
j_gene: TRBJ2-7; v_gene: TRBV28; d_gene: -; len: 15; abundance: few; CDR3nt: TGTGCCAGCAGTCCCGTGACAGTCGCTTCCTACGAGCAGTACTTC; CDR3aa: CASSPVTVASYEQYF
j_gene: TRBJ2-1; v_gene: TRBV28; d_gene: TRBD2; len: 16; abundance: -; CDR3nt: TGTGCCAGCAGCCGTGCAACTAGCGGGAGCAGTAATGAGCAGTTCTTC; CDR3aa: CASSRATSGSSNEQFF
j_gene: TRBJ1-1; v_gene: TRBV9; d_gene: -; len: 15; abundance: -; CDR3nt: TGTGCCAGCAGCCCCTTTGGGGAGATGAACACTGAAGCTTTCTTT; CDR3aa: CASSPFGEMNTEAFF
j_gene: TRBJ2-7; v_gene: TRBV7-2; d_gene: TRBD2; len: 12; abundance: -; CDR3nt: TGTGCCAGCAGCTTGACTAGCGTCGAGCAGTACTTC; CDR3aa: CASSLTSVEQYF
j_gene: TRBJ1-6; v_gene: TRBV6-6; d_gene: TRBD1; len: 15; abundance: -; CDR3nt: TGTGCCAGCAGTTTTGGGACAGGAAAAAATTCACCCCTCCACTTT; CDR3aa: CASSFGTGKNSPLHF
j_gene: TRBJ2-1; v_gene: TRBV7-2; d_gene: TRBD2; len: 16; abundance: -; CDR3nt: TGTGCCAGCAGCTATCAACTAGCGGATTTTTACAATGAGCAGTTCTTC; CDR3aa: CASSYQLADFYNEQFF
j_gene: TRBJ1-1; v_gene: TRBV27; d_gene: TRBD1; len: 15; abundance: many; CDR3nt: TGTGCCAGCAATTCAGGGGGCCTGGGGAACACTGAAGCTTTCTTT; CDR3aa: CASNSGGLGNTEAFF
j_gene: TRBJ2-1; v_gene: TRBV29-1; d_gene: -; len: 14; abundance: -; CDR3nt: TGCAGCGGCCTCCGGGACTTAGTTTACAATGAGCAGTTCTTC; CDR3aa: CSGLRDLVYNEQFF
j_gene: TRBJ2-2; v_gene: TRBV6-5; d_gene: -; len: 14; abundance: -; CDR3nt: TGTGCCAGCAGTCCACCCCGTGAGGGCGGGGAGCTGTTTTTT; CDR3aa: CASSPPREGGELFF
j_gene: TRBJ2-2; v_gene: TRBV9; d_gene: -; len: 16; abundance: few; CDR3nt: TGTGCCAGCAGCCTGCCTGGTAGCGGAGTAACCGGGGAGCTGTTTTTT; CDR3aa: CASSLPGSGVTGELFF
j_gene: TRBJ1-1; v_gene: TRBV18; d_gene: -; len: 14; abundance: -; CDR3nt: TGTGCCAGCTCATCGGTTGGTTCGAACACTGAAGCTTTCTTT; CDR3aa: CASSSVGSNTEAFF
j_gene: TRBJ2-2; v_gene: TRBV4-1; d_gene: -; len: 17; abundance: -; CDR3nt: TGCGCCAGCAGCCAAGCCGAGGGGGTTGCGAACACCGGGGAGCTGTTTTTT; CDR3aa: CASSQAEGVANTGELFF
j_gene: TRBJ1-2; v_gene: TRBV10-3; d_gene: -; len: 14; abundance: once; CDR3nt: TGTGCCATCAGCCCCTTCGCAGGGAACTATGGCTACACCTTC; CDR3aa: CAISPFAGNYGYTF
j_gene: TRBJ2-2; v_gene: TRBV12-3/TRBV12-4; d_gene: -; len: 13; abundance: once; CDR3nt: TGTGCCAGCAGCCAAGGACAGCCCGGGGAGCTGTTTTTT; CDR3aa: CASSQGQPGELFF
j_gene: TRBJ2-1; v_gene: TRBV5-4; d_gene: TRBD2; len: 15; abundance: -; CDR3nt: TGTGCCAGCAGCTTCTTGGCGGGAGTCGACAATGAGCAGTTCTTC; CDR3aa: CASSFLAGVDNEQFF
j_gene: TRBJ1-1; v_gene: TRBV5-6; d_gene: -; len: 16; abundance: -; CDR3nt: TGTGCCAGCAGCTTGTATTTGACAGTACAGAACACTGAAGCTTTCTTT; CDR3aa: CASSLYLTVQNTEAFF
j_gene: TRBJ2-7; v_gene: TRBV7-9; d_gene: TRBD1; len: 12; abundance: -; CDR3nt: TGTGCCAGCAGCCGACAGGGGTTCGAGCAGTACTTC; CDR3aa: CASSRQGFEQYF
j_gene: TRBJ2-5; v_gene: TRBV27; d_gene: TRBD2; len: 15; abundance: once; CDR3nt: TGTGCCAGCAGTTTATCGCGGGGGGCCCAAGAGACCCAGTACTTC; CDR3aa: CASSLSRGAQETQYF
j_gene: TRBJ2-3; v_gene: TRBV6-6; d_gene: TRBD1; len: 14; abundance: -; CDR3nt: TGTGCCAGCAGGGGGACAGGGGCAACAGATACGCAGTATTTT; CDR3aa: CASRGTGATDTQYF
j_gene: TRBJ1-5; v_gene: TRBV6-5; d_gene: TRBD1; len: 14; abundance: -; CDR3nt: TGTGCCAGCAGTAGACAGGGGGCCGGGCAGCCCCAGCATTTT; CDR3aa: CASSRQGAGQPQHF
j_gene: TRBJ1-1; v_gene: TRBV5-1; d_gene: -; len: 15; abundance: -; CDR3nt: TGCGCCAGCGGAGAGGGGGTAACGATGAACACTGAAGCTTTCTTT; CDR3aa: CASGEGVTMNTEAFF
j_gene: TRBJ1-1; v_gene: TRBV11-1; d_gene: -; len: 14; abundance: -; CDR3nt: TGTGCCAGCAGCTTAACAACCGAGGGCACTGAAGCTTTCTTT; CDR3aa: CASSLTTEGTEAFF
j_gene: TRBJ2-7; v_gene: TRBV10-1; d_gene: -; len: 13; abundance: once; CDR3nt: TGCGCCAGCAGGGGCAGGGATCCCTACGAGCAGTACTTC; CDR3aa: CASRGRDPYEQYF
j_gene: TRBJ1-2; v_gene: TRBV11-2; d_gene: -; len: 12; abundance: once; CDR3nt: TGTGCCAGCAGCTTAGAGGGACTTTACTACACCTTC; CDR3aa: CASSLEGLYYTF
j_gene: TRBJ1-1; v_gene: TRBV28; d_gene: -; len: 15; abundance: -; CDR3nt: TGTGCCAGCAGCCCACCCTTAGAAGTGAACACTGAAGCTTTCTTT; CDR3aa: CASSPPLEVNTEAFF
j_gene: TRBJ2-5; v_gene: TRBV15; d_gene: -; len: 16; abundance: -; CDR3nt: TGTGCCACCAGCAGAGATAAAGGCGGGACGATACAGACCCAGTACTTC; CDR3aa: CATSRDKGGTIQTQYF
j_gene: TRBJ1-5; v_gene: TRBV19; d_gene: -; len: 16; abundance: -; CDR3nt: TGTGCCAGTATTCCACAGGGAGGGGGAAGTCGTCAGCCCCAGCATTTT; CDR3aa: CASIPQGGGSRQPQHF
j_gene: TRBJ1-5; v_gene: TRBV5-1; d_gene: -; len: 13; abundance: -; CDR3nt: TGCGCCAGCAGCTTGGACATCAATCAGCCCCAGCATTTT; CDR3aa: CASSLDINQPQHF
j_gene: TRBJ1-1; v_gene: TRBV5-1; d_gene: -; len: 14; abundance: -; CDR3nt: TGCGCCAGCAGCTTGGACATCTTGAACACTGAAGCTTTCTTT; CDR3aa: CASSLDILNTEAFF
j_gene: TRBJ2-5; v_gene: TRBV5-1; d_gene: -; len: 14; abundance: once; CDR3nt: TGCGCCAGCAGCTCCTTTAGCGGCCAAGAGACCCAGTACTTC; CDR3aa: CASSSFSGQETQYF
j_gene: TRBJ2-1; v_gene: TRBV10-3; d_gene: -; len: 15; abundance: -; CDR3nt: TGTGCCATCAGTGAGTCCGGGTTTCGGACCGGGGGGCAGTTCTTC; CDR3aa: CAISESGFRTGGQFF
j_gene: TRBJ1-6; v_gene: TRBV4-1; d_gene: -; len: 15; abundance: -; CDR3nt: TGCGCCAGCAGCCAAGATTGGGGCGTCGATTCACCCCTCCACTTT; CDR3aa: CASSQDWGVDSPLHF
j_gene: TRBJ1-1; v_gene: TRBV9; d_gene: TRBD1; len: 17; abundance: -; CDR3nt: TGTGCCAGCAGCGAGGGACAGGGGATGTTAAAGAACACTGAAGCTTTCTTT; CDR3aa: CASSEGQGMLKNTEAFF
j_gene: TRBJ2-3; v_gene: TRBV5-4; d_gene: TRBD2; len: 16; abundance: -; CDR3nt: TGTGCCAGCAGCTCAGAAGCGACTAGCGGGAGAGATACGCAGTATTTT; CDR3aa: CASSSEATSGRDTQYF
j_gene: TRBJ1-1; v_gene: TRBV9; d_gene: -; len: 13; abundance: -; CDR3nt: TGTGCCAGCAGCAACACAGGGTTCGCTGAAGCTTTCTTT; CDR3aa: CASSNTGFAEAFF
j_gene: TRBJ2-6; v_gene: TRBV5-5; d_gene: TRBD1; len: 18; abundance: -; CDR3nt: TGTGCCAGCAGCTTGGCGGGACAGGGTTACTCTGGGGCCAACGTCCTGACTTTC; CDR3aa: CASSLAGQGYSGANVLTF
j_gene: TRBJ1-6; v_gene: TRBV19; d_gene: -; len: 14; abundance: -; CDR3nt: TGTGCCAGTAGTATAGATTTGGAGTATTCACCCCTCCACTTT; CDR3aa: CASSIDLEYSPLHF
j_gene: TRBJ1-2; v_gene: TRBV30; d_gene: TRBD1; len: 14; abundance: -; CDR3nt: TGTGCCTGGAGACGGACAGGGGAAAACTATGGCTACACCTTC; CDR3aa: CAWRRTGENYGYTF
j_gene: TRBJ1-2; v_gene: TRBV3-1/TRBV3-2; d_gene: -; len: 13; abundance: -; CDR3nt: TGTGCCAGCAGCCAGAGGGGAGGAGGCGGCTACACCTTC; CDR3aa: CASSQRGGGGYTF
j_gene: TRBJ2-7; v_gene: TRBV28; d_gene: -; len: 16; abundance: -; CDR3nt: TGTGCCAGCAGTTTATGGCGTGGGGCCGAGGAAGGCAGGAGGTACTTC; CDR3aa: CASSLWRGAEEGRRYF